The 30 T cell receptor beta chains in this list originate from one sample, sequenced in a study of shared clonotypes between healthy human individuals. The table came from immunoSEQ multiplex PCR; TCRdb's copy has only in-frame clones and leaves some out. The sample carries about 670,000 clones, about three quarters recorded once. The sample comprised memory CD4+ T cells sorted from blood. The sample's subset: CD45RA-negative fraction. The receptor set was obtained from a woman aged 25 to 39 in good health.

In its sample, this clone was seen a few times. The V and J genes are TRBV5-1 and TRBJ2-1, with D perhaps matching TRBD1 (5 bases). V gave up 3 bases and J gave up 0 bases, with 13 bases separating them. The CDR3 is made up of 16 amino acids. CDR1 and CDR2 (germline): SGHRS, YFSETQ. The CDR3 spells CASSSTAVSSYNEQFF. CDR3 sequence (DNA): TGCGCCAGCAGCTCGACAGCTGTCAGCTCCTACAATGAGCAGTTCTTC.

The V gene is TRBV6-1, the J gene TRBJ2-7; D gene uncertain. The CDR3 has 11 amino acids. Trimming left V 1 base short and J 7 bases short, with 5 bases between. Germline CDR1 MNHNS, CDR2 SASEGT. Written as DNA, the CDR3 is TGTGCCAGCAGTGAAGGCGCTGAGCAGTACTTC. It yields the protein CASSEGAEQYF.

In DNA form, the CDR3 reads TGTGCCAGCAGTGAACAGGGGTTTGACGGAAACACCATATATTTT. This gives the protein CASSEQGFDGNTIYF. The chain couples TRBV2 to TRBJ1-3, with a tentative D call TRBD1 (6 bases). The ends were cut back, 2 bases at V and 4 bases at J, with 12 bases in the middle. The germline gives CDR1 SNHLY, CDR2 FYNNEI. The CDR3 runs to 15 residues.

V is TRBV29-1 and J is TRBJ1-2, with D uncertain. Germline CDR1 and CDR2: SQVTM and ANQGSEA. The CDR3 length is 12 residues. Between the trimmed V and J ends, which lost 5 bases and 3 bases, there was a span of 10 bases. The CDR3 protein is CSVLRGDYGYTF. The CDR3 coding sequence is TGCAGCGTTCTCCGTGGGGACTATGGCTACACCTTC.

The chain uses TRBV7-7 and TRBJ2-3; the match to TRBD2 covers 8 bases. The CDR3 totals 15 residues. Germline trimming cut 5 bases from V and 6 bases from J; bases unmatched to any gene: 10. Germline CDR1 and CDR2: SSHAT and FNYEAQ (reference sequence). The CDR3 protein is CASSPGVAGYDTQYF. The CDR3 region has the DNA TGTGCCAGCAGCCCTGGGGTAGCGGGATATGATACGCAGTATTTT.

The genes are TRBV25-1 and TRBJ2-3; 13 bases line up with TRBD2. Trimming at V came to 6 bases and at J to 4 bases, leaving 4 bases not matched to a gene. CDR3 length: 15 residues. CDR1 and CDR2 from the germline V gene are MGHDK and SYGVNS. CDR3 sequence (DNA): TGTGCCAGCAGCGAACTAGCGGGAGGGTCAGATACGCAGTATTTT. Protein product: CASSELAGGSDTQYF.

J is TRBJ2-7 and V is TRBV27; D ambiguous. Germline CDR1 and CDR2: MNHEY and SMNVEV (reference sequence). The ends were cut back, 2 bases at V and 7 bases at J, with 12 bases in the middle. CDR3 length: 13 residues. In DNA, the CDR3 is TGTGCCAGCAGTTTAACCTGGGGTATAGAGCAGTACTTC. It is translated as CASSLTWGIEQYF.

The CDR3 spells CASSLDINSGANVLTF. CDR3 nucleotides: TGTGCCAGCAGCCTTGACATTAACTCTGGGGCCAACGTCCTGACTTTC. The chain carries TRBV7-9 and TRBJ2-6; D is unclear. CDR1 SEHNR and CDR2 FQNEAQ come from the germline V gene (reference sequence). The CDR3 consists of 16 residues. Trimming cost V 5 bases and J 0 bases, with 11 bases left between them.

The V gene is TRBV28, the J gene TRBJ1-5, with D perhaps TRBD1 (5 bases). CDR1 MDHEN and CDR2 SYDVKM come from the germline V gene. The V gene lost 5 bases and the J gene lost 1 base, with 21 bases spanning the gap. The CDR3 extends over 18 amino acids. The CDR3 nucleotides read TGTGCCAGCAGTGACGGGCGGCAGGGAGGTAGGAGCAATCAGCCCCAGCATTTT. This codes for CASSDGRQGGRSNQPQHF. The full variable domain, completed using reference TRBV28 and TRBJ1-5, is DVKVTQSSRYLVKRTGEKVFLECVQDMDHENMFWYRQDPGLGLRLIYFSYDVKMKEKGDIPEGYSVSREKKERFSLILESASTNQTSMYLCASSDGRQGGRSNQPQHFGDGTRLSIL.

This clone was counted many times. The chain's CDR3 is CASINTLGRNSNQPQHF. DNA for the CDR3: TGTGCCAGCATCAATACCCTGGGAAGAAATAGCAATCAGCCCCAGCATTTT. The chain carries TRBV28 and TRBJ1-5, with D unresolved. The CDR3 has 17 amino acids. Per germline, CDR1 MDHEN and CDR2 SYDVKM. V was clipped by 7 bases and J by 0 bases, with 19 bases between them.

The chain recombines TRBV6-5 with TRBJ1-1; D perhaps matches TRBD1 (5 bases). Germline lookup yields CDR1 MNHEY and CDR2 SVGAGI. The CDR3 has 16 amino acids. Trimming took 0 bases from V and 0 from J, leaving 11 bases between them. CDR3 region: CASSYSSGIMNTEAFF. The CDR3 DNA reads TGTGCCAGCAGTTACTCCTCAGGGATCATGAACACTGAAGCTTTCTTT.

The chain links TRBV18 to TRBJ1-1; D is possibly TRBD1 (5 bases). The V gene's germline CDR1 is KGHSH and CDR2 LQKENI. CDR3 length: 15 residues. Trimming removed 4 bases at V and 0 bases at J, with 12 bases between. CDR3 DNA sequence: TGTGCCAGCTCACGACAGACAGCCATGAACACTGAAGCTTTCTTT. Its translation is CASSRQTAMNTEAFF.

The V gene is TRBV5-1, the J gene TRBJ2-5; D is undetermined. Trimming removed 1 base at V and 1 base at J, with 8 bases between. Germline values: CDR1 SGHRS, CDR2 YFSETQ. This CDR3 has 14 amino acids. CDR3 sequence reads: CASSLQSVQETQYF. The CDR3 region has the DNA TGCGCCAGCAGCTTGCAAAGCGTCCAAGAGACCCAGTACTTC.

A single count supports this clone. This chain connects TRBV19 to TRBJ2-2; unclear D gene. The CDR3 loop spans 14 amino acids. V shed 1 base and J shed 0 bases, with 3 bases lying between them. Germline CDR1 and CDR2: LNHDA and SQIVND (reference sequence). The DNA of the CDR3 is TGTGCCAGTAGTATAGGGGCGAACACCGGGGAGCTGTTTTTT. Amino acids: CASSIGANTGELFF.

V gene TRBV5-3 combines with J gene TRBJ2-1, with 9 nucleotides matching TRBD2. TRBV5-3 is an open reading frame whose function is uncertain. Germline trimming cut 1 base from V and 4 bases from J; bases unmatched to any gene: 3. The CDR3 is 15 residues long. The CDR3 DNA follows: TGTGCCAGAAGCTTGCCTAGCGGGACGTACAATGAGCAGTTCTTC. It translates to CARSLPSGTYNEQFF.

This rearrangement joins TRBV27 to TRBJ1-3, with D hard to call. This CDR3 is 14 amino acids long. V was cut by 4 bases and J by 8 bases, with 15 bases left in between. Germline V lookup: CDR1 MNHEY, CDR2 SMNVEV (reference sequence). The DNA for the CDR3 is TGTGCCAGCAGTTCCCGGGCCAACTCGGACACCATATATTTT. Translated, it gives CASSSRANSDTIYF.

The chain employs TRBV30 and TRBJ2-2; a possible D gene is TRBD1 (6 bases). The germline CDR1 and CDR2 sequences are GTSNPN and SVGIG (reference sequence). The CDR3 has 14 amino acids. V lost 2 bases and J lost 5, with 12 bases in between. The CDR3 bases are TGTGCCTGGAGTATTAACAGGGTTACCGGGGAGCTGTTTTTT. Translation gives CAWSINRVTGELFF.

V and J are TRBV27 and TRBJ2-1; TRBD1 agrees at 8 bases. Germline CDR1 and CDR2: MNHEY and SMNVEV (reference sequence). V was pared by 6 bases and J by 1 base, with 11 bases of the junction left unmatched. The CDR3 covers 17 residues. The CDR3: CASSWRGRGRSYNEQFF. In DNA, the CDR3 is TGTGCCAGCAGCTGGAGGGGCAGGGGGCGATCCTACAATGAGCAGTTCTTC.

The DNA for the CDR3 is TGTGCCAGCAGCTCCGGGAGGACAGGGGCTGAAGCTTTCTTT. It codes for CASSSGRTGAEAFF. This chain joins TRBV7-9 and TRBJ1-1, with TRBD1 matching 9 bases. CDR3 size: 14 residues. The germline gives CDR1 SEHNR, CDR2 FQNEAQ (reference sequence). The V segment lost 4 bases and the J segment 6 bases; nucleotides outside the gene matches: 6.

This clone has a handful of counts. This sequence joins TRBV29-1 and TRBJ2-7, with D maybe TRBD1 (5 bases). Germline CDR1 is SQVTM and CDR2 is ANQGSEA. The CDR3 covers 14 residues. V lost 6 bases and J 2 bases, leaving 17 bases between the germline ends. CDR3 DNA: TGCAGCGTAGTACCATCCGACAGAACCTACGAGCAGTACTTC. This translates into CSVVPSDRTYEQYF.

CDR3 protein: CSVLPMAGGYGYTF. CDR3 nucleotides: TGCAGCGTTCTCCCCATGGCAGGCGGATATGGCTACACCTTC. The chain combines TRBV29-1 with TRBJ1-2; no firm D call. In germline, CDR1 is SQVTM, CDR2 ANQGSEA. The CDR3 contains 14 residues. V was pared by 5 bases and J by 5 bases, with 18 bases between.

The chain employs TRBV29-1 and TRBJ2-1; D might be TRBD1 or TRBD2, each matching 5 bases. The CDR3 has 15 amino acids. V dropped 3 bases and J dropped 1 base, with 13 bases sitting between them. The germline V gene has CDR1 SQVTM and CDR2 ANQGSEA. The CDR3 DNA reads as TGCAGCGTTGACAAGCAGGGCGGGTCCTACAATGAGCAGTTCTTC. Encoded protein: CSVDKQGGSYNEQFF.

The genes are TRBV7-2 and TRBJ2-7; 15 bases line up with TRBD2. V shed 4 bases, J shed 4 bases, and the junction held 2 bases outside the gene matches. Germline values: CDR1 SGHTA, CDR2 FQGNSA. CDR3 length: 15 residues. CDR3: CASSWGLAGGYEQYF. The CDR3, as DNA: TGTGCCAGCAGCTGGGGACTAGCGGGAGGTTACGAGCAGTACTTC.

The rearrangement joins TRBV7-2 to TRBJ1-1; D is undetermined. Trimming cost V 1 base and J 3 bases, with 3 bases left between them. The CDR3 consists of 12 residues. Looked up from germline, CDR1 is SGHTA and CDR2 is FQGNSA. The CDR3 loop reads CASSLEYTEAFF. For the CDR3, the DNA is TGTGCCAGCAGCTTAGAATACACTGAAGCTTTCTTT.

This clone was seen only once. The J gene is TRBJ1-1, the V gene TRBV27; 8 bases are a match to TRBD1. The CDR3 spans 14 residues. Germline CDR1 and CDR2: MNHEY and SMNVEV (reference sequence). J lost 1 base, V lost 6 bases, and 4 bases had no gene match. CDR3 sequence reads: CASRWTGTNTEAFF. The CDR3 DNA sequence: TGTGCCAGCAGATGGACAGGGACGAACACTGAAGCTTTCTTT.

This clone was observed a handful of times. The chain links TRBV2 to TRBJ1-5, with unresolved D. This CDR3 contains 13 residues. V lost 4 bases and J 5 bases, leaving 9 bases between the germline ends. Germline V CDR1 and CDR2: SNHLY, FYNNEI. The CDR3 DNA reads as TGTGCCAGCAGTGTTACGGGTTATCAGCCCCAGCATTTT. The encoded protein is CASSVTGYQPQHF.

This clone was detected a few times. The CDR3 sequence is CAWSKQGAQAFF. The CDR3 DNA follows: TGTGCCTGGAGTAAACAGGGGGCGCAAGCTTTCTTT. The chain joins TRBV30 to TRBJ1-1, with 9 positions matching TRBD1. Germline V gives CDR1 GTSNPN, CDR2 SVGIG (reference sequence). Trimming removed 2 bases from V and 9 bases from J; junction bases left unmatched: 4. CDR3 length equals 12 residues. The full variable domain, completed using reference TRBV30 and TRBJ1-1, is SQTIHQWPATLVQPVGSPLSLECTVEGTSNPNLYWYRQAAGRGLQLLFYSVGIGQISSEVPQNLSASRPQDRQFILSSKKLLLSDSGFYLCAWSKQGAQAFFGQGTRLTVV.

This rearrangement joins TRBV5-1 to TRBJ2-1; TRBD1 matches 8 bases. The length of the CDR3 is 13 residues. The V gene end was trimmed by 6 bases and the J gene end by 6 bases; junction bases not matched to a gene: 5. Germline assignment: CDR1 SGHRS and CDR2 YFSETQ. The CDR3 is CASTGGASNEQFF. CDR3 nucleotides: TGCGCCAGCACAGGGGGCGCCTCCAATGAGCAGTTCTTC.

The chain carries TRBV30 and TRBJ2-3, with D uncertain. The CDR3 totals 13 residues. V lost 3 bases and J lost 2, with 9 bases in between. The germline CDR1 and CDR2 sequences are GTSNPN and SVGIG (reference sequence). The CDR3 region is CAWRPRNTDTQYF. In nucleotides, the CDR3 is TGTGCCTGGAGGCCAAGGAACACAGATACGCAGTATTTT.

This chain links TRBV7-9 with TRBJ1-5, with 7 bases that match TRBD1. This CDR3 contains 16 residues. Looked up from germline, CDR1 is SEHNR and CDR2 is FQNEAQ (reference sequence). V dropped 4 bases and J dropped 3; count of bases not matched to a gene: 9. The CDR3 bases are TGTGCCAGCAGCTCGGGAATGGGACAGCCCAATCAGCCCCAGCATTTT. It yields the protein CASSSGMGQPNQPQHF.